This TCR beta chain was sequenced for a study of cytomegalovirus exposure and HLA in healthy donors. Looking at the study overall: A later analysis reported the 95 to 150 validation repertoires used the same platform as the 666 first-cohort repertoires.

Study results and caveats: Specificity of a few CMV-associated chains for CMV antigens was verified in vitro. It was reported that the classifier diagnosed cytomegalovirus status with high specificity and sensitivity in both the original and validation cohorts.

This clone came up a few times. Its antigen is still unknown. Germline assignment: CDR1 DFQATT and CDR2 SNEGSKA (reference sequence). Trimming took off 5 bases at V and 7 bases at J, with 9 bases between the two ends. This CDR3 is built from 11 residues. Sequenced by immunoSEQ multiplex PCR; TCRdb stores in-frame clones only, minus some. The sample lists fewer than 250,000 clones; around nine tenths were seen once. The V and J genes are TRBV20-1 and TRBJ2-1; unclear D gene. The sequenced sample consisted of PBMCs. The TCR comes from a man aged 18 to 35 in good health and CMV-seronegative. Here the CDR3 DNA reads TGCAGTGCTCCTTTTGTTAATGAGCAGTTCTTC. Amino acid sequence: CSAPFVNEQFF.